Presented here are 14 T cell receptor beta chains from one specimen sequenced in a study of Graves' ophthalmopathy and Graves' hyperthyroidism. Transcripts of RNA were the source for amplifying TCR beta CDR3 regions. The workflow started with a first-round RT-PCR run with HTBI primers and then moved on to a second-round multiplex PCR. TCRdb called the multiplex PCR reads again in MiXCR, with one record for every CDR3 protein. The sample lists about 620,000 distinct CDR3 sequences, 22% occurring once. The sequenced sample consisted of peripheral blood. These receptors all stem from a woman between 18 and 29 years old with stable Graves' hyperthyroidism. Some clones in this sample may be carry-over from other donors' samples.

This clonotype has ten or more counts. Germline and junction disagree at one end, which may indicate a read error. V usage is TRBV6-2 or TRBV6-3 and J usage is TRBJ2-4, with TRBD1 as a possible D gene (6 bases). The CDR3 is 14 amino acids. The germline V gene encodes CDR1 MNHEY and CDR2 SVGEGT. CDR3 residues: CASSYGPPRDIKYF. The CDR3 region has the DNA TGTGCCAGCAGTTACGGTCCCCCTCGGGACATTAAGTACTTC.

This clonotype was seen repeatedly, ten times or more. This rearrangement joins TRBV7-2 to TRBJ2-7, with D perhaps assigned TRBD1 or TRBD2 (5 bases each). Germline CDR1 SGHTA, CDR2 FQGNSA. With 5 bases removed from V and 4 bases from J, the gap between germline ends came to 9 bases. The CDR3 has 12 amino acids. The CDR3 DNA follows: TGTGCCAGCAGCACTTGGGGGTACGAGCAGTACTTC. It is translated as CASSTWGYEQYF.

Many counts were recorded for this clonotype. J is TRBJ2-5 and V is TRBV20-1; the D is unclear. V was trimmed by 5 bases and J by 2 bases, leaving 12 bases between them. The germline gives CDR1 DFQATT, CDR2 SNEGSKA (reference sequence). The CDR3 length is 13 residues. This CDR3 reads CSAPKGPQETQYF. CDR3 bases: TGCAGTGCTCCCAAGGGCCCACAAGAGACCCAGTACTTC.

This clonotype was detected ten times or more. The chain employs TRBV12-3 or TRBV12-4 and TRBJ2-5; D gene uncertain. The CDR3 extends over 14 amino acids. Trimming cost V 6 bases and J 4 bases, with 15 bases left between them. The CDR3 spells CASRPAPRTETQYF. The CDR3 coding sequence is TGTGCCAGCAGACCCGCCCCGCGGACAGAGACCCAGTACTTC.

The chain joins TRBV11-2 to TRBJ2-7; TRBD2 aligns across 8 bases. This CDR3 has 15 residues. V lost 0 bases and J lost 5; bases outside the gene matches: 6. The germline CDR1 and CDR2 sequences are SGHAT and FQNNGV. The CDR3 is CASSLDGGESDEQYF. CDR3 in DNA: TGTGCCAGCAGCTTAGACGGGGGGGAATCGGACGAGCAGTACTTC.

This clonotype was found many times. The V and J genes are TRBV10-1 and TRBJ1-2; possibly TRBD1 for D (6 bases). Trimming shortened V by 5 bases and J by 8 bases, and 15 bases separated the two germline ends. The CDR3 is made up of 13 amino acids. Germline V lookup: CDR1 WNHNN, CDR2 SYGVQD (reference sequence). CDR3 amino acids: CASSRDTTAGYTF. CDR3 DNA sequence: TGCGCCAGCAGTCGGGACACCACGGCGGGCTACACCTTC.

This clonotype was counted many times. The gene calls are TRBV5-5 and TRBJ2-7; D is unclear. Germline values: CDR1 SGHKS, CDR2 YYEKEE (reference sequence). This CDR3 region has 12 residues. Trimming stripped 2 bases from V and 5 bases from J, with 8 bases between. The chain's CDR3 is CASSFIFDEQYF. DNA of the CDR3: TGTGCCAGCAGCTTTATTTTTGACGAGCAGTACTTC.

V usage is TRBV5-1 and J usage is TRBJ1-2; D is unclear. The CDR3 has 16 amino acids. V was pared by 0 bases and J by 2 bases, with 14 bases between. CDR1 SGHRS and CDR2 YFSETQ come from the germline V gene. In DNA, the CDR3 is TGCGCCAGCAGCTTGGGTGACGCCAGGAGGAACTATGGCTACACCTTC. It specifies CASSLGDARRNYGYTF.

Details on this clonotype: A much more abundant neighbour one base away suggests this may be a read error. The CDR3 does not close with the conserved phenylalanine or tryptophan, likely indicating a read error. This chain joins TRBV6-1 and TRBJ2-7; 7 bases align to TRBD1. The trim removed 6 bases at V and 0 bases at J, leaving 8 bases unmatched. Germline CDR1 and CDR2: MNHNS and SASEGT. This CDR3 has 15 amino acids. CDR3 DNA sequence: TGTGCCAGCAGGGAGAGACAGGGATTCTCCTACGAGCAGTACTAC. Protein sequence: CASRERQGFSYEQYY.

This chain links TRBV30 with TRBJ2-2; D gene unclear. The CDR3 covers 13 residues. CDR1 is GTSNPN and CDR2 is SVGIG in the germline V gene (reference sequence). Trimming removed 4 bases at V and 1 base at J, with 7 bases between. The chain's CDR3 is CAWNQLNTGELFF. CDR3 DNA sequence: TGTGCCTGGAATCAGCTGAACACCGGGGAGCTGTTTTTT.

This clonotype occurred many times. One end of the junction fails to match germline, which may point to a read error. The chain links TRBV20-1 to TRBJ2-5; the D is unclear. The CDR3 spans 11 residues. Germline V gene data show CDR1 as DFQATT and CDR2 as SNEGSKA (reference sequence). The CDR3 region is CSARVPETQYF. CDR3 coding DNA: TGCAGTGCCAGAGTTCCCGAGACCCAGTACTTC.

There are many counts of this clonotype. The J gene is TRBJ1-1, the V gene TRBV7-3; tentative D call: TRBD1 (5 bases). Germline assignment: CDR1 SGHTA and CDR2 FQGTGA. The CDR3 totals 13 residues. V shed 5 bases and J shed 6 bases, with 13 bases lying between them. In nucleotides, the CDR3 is TGTGCCAGCAGCACGGACGTGGGGGCTGAAGCTTTCTTT. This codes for CASSTDVGAEAFF.

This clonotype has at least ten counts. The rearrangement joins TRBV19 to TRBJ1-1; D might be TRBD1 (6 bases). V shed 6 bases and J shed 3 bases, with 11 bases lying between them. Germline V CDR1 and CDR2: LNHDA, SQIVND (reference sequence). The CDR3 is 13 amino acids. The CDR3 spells CASRGQSYTEAFF. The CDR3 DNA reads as TGTGCCAGTAGAGGACAGTCTTACACTGAAGCTTTCTTT.

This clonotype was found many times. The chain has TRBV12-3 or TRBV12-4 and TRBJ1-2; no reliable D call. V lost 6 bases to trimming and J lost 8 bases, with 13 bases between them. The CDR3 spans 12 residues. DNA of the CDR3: TGTGCCAGCAGACTGGGCCACGGGGGCTACACCTTC. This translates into CASRLGHGGYTF.